A single sample gave rise to the 20 T cell receptor beta chains below, sequenced in a study of cytomegalovirus exposure and HLA in healthy donors. With 60 Vbeta and 13 Jbeta primers, the PCR was carried out. Assay: immunoSEQ multiplex PCR; the TCRdb copy retains only in-frame clones and omits some. The repertoire shows around 100,000 clones; the top ten hold 6.8%. The specimen was PBMCs. Receptor source: a man aged 35-49 years in good health and CMV-seropositive.

This chain links TRBV2 with TRBJ1-1; TRBD1 might be the D (5 bases). V was pared by 4 bases and J by 7 bases, with 10 bases between. The length of the CDR3 is 12 residues. The germline V gene encodes CDR1 SNHLY and CDR2 FYNNEI. The CDR3 protein is CASSGGGYEAFF. CDR3 nucleotides: TGTGCCAGCAGTGGGGGGGGTTATGAAGCTTTCTTT. Filled out from reference TRBV2 and TRBJ1-1, the complete variable domain reads EPEVTQTPSHQVTQMGQEVILRCVPISNHLYFYWYRQILGQKVEFLVSFYNNEISEKSEIFDDQFSVERPDGSNFTLKIRSTKLEDSAMYFCASSGGGYEAFFGQGTRLTVV.

The chain recombines TRBV7-9 with TRBJ2-5; D might be TRBD1 (5 bases). The CDR3 extends over 14 amino acids. The V and J ends lost 4 bases and 5 bases respectively, with 14 bases between them. From germline, CDR1 is SEHNR and CDR2 FQNEAQ (reference sequence). The CDR3 here is CASSSAAGPETQYF. CDR3 bases: TGTGCCAGCAGCTCGGCAGCAGGGCCCGAGACCCAGTACTTC.

This sequence joins TRBV7-2 and TRBJ2-7; 11 bases agree with TRBD2. The CDR3 consists of 14 residues. Germline values: CDR1 SGHTA, CDR2 FQGNSA. V trimming: 5 bases; J trimming: 9 bases; junction bases outside the gene matches: 9. The CDR3 loop is CASSPGTSGLGQYF. CDR3 coding DNA: TGTGCCAGCAGCCCAGGGACTAGCGGTTTGGGGCAGTACTTC.

This sequence joins TRBV9 and TRBJ2-7; 11 nucleotides match TRBD2. Germline CDR1 and CDR2: SGDLS and YYNGEE. V was pared by 3 bases and J by 3 bases, with 5 bases of the junction left unmatched. The CDR3 spans 15 residues. CDR3 in DNA: TGTGCCAGCAGCGGGGGACTAGCGGCTAGCTACGAGCAGTACTTC. Translation gives CASSGGLAASYEQYF.

Note on this clone: Other DNA variants within this sample encode the same CDR3. The chain has TRBV9 and TRBJ1-2; 9 bases match TRBD1. V dropped 3 bases and J dropped 7; count of bases not matched to a gene: 4. Germline CDR1 reads SGDLS; CDR2 reads YYNGEE. CDR3 length equals 13 residues. CDR3 sequence reads: CASSGDRVRGYTF. Here the CDR3 DNA reads TGTGCCAGCAGCGGGGACAGGGTACGTGGCTACACCTTC.

This rearrangement joins TRBV28 to TRBJ2-7; TRBD1 matches at 8 bases. Per the germline V gene, CDR1 is MDHEN and CDR2 is SYDVKM. After removal of 7 bases from V and 6 bases from J, the junction contained 11 bases not matched to a gene. The CDR3 loop spans 14 amino acids. CDR3 amino acids: CASNPGGARGEQYF. The CDR3 coding sequence is TGTGCCAGCAACCCAGGGGGCGCCAGGGGCGAGCAGTACTTC.

The chain is built from TRBV9 and TRBJ2-1; 8 nucleotides match TRBD2. The junction had 15 bases not matched to a gene; V was cut back by 3 bases and J by 7 bases. From germline, CDR1 is SGDLS and CDR2 YYNGEE. The CDR3 has 17 residues. CDR3 bases: TGTGCCAGCAGCGAGCCCCGACCAGCGGGAGCTGGAAATGAGCAGTTCTTC. It is translated as CASSEPRPAGAGNEQFF.

The CDR3 here is CASSSAGGGNTIYF. CDR3 nucleotide sequence: TGCGCCAGCAGCTCTGCAGGGGGCGGAAACACCATATATTTT. The chain has TRBV5-1 and TRBJ1-3; 8 bases map to TRBD1. V gave up 3 bases and J gave up 4 bases; unmatched junction bases: 3. The CDR3 sequence is 14 residues long. Germline V gene data show CDR1 as SGHRS and CDR2 as YFSETQ.

The J gene is TRBJ1-5, the V gene TRBV19, with D perhaps TRBD1 (5 bases). Germline V gives CDR1 LNHDA, CDR2 SQIVND (reference sequence). Trimming cost V 8 bases and J 7 bases, with 15 bases left between them. The CDR3 sequence is 13 residues long. The chain's CDR3 is CASGQGWGQPQHF. CDR3 bases: TGTGCCAGTGGCCAGGGCTGGGGACAGCCCCAGCATTTT.

The DNA of the CDR3 is TGTGCCAGCAGTTCAATGAGTGGTGAGCAGTTCTTC. Translated: CASSSMSGEQFF. The chain employs TRBV28 and TRBJ2-1, with no clear D. The CDR3 is 12 residues long. Deletions cut 4 bases from V and 9 bases from J, with 10 bases between. Germline V gene sequence: CDR1 MDHEN, CDR2 SYDVKM.

The chain couples TRBV29-1 to TRBJ2-1; D perhaps matches TRBD1 (6 bases). V was clipped by 5 bases and J by 10 bases, with 15 bases between them. This CDR3 spans 12 amino acids. Germline V gene lookup returns CDR1 SQVTM and CDR2 ANQGSEA. The CDR3 DNA sequence: TGCAGCGTTTGGGGGCTAGTCGGAGAGCAGTTCTTC. The encoded protein is CSVWGLVGEQFF.

This chain joins TRBV19 and TRBJ2-1, with 8 nucleotides matching TRBD2. Germline-derived CDR1 and CDR2 are LNHDA and SQIVND (reference sequence). V shed 8 bases, J shed 3 bases, and the junction held 6 bases outside the gene matches. This CDR3 region has 14 residues. The CDR3 region has the DNA TGTGCCAGTGCGGAGACTAGCGTCTACAATGAGCAGTTCTTC. Its translation is CASAETSVYNEQFF.

This chain joins TRBV6-1 and TRBJ2-7, with D maybe TRBD2 (6 bases). Between the trimmed V and J ends, which lost 4 bases and 2 bases, there was a span of 15 bases. From germline, CDR1 is MNHNS and CDR2 SASEGT. This CDR3 spans 15 amino acids. CDR3 sequence reads: CASSGRERITYEQYF. The DNA of the CDR3 is TGTGCCAGCAGTGGCCGGGAGAGGATTACCTACGAGCAGTACTTC.

The V and J genes are TRBV7-2 and TRBJ2-2, with D uncertain. This CDR3 region has 12 residues. V was shortened by 2 bases and J by 6 bases, with 4 bases between the two germline ends. The germline V gene encodes CDR1 SGHTA and CDR2 FQGNSA. CDR3 coding DNA: TGTGCCAGCAGCTTACTGTCCGGGGAGCTGTTTTTT. This gives the protein CASSLLSGELFF.

The chain combines TRBV5-4 with TRBJ2-5; TRBD1 is a possible D gene (5 bases). The assigned J gene may be wrong: the sequence end matches TRBJ2-7 better. This CDR3 has 13 residues. Germline V gives CDR1 SGHNT, CDR2 YYREEE (reference sequence). CDR3 sequence reads: CASSLARGSEQYF. In DNA, the CDR3 is TGTGCCAGCAGCTTGGCAAGGGGCTCCGAGCAGTACTTC.

The chain employs TRBV6-1 and TRBJ1-1; TRBD1 agrees at 7 bases. The CDR3 sequence is 14 residues long. The germline CDR1 and CDR2 sequences are MNHNS and SASEGT. The trim removed 6 bases at V and 2 bases at J, leaving 6 bases unmatched. The CDR3: CASREGQLNTEAFF. In DNA form, the CDR3 reads TGTGCCAGCAGGGAGGGACAGCTAAACACTGAAGCTTTCTTT.

The chain links TRBV4-1 to TRBJ2-1; a weak D match, TRBD2 (5 bases). Germline CDR1 is MGHRA and CDR2 is YSYEKL. The CDR3 totals 18 residues. V lost 0 bases and J lost 8, with 23 bases in between. The CDR3 coding sequence is TGCGCCAGCAGCCAAGAGGCCGTGGGAGCGGACCGATTCGATGAGCAGTTCTTC. This sequence encodes CASSQEAVGADRFDEQFF.

As DNA, the CDR3 is TGTGCCAGTAGTATTCCAGGGCCGGAGCTGTTTTTT. Its translation: CASSIPGPELFF. The chain carries TRBV19 and TRBJ2-2; a weak D match, TRBD1 (5 bases). Germline-derived CDR1 and CDR2 are LNHDA and SQIVND (reference sequence). V shed 3 bases and J shed 10 bases, with 9 bases lying between them. This CDR3 is 12 amino acids long. The whole variable domain, filled in from reference TRBV19 and TRBJ2-2, reads DGGITQSPKYLFRKEGQNVTLSCEQNLNHDAMYWYRQDPGQGLRLIYYSQIVNDFQKGDIAEGYSVSREKKESFPLTVTSAQKNPTAFYLCASSIPGPELFFGEGSRLTVL.

V usage is TRBV25-1 and J usage is TRBJ2-6; tentatively, D is TRBD1 (6 bases). The V gene lost 3 bases and the J gene lost 7 bases, with 16 bases spanning the gap. The length of the CDR3 is 16 residues. In germline, CDR1 is MGHDK, CDR2 SYGVNS. For the CDR3, the DNA is TGTGCCAGCAGTGACCAAGGACAGCGGCCCGCCAACGTCCTGACTTTC. This translates into CASSDQGQRPANVLTF.

The chain recombines TRBV5-1 with TRBJ2-5; tentative D call: TRBD1 (6 bases). CDR3 length: 13 amino acids. The ends were cut back, 4 bases at V and 2 bases at J, with 9 bases in the middle. Germline V gene sequence: CDR1 SGHRS, CDR2 YFSETQ. CDR3 nucleotide sequence: TGCGCCAGCAGCCTACAGGGACAAGAGACCCAGTACTTC. It translates to CASSLQGQETQYF. Complete variable domain (other parts from reference TRBV5-1 and TRBJ2-5): KAGVTQTPRYLIKTRGQQVTLSCSPISGHRSVSWYQQTPGQGLQFLFEYFSETQRNKGNFPGRFSGRQFSNSRSEMNVSTLELGDSALYLCASSLQGQETQYFGPGTRLLVL.